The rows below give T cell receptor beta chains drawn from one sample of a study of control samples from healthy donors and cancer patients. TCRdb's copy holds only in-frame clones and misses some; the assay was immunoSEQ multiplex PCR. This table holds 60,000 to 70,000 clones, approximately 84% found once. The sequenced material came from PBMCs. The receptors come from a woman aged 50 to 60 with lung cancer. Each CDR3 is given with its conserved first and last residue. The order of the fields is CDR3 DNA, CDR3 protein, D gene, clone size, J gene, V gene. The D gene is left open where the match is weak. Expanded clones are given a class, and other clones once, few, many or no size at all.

TGTGCCAGCAGCCACCAACAGGAAAAAGCTTTCTTT CASSHQQEKAFF - - TRBJ1-1 TRBV3-1/TRBV3-2
TGTGCCAGCAGCTTAGGACAGGTCACAGATACGCAGTATTTT CASSLGQVTDTQYF - - TRBJ2-3 TRBV11-3
TGTGCCAGCAGTAATGACAGGGGCAATCAGCCCCAGCATTTT CASSNDRGNQPQHF TRBD1 - TRBJ1-5 TRBV6-5
TGTGCCAGCAGCAGAAGAGGTACCGACTTCCCCTACGAGCAGTACTTC CASSRRGTDFPYEQYF - - TRBJ2-7 TRBV7-2
TGCAGTGCTTACGATGACACTGAAGCTTTCTTT CSAYDDTEAFF - - TRBJ1-1 TRBV20-1
TGTGCCAGCAGCTTGGGAGGGATCGGAGCCACTGAAGCTTTCTTT CASSLGGIGATEAFF - - TRBJ1-1 TRBV11-1
TGTGCCAGCTCACCACAGGGAAGGGACGGCTACACCTTC CASSPQGRDGYTF - - TRBJ1-2 TRBV18
TGTGCCAGCCTTATGTCAGTCGCAACTAATGAAAAACTGTTTTTT CASLMSVATNEKLFF - - TRBJ1-4 TRBV28
TGTGCCATCAGGCTGGGACAGGGGGCAACCGGGGAGCTGTTTTTT CAIRLGQGATGELFF TRBD1 - TRBJ2-2 TRBV10-3
TGTGCCAGCAGCGTAGGGAGGACAGGGGCGCGTAATGAAAAACTGTTTTTT CASSVGRTGARNEKLFF TRBD1 - TRBJ1-4 TRBV9
TGTGCCAGCAGCTTACGGTCCCCCGGGGTGAACACCGGGGAGCTGTTTTTT CASSLRSPGVNTGELFF - - TRBJ2-2 TRBV7-9
TGTGCCACCAGTGATGCCCCCTCAGGTCCCGACGAGCAGTACTTC CATSDAPSGPDEQYF - - TRBJ2-7 TRBV24-1
TGTGCCAGCAGCCAAGATGTAGGGCGGACTGAAGCTTTCTTT CASSQDVGRTEAFF - - TRBJ1-1 TRBV3-1/TRBV3-2
TGTGCCAGCAGTTACTCCCGGGCCAGTAACACTGAAGCTTTCTTT CASSYSRASNTEAFF - - TRBJ1-1 TRBV6-2/TRBV6-3
TGTGCCAGCAGCTCCCGGGACAGGGGAAGCACAGATACGCAGTATTTT CASSSRDRGSTDTQYF TRBD1 - TRBJ2-3 TRBV5-4
TGTGCCAGTAGTATAGCGGGGACAGGGGACTATGGCTACACCTTC CASSIAGTGDYGYTF TRBD1 - TRBJ1-2 TRBV19
TGTGCCAGCAGTGGGCGGTGGGATTCACCCCTCCACTTT CASSGRWDSPLHF - - TRBJ1-6 TRBV2
TGCGCCAGCAGCAGGGAGACAGGGAGCGCTGAAGCTTTCTTT CASSRETGSAEAFF TRBD1 - TRBJ1-1 TRBV5-1
TGTGCCAGCAGCTGGGCACACTCTGGGGCCAACGTCCTGACTTTC CASSWAHSGANVLTF - - TRBJ2-6 TRBV11-2
TGTGCCAGCAGCCAAGGAGCGGGTAGCACAGATACGCAGTATTTT CASSQGAGSTDTQYF - - TRBJ2-3 TRBV7-2
TGTGCCAGCTCTCTGACAGGGTCCCCTGAAGCTTTCTTT CASSLTGSPEAFF TRBD1 - TRBJ1-1 TRBV18
TGTGCCAGCAGCAACCAACGATATACTGAAGCTTTCTTT CASSNQRYTEAFF - - TRBJ1-1 TRBV13
TGTGCCAGCAGCAAAGGACAGGGAAAGCAGTACTTC CASSKGQGKQYF TRBD1 - TRBJ2-7 TRBV5-4
TGTGCCATCACTCAGGCCGGGGAGCTGTTTTTT CAITQAGELFF - - TRBJ2-2 TRBV10-3
TGTGCCAGCAGTTATTCGACAACTAATGAAAAACTGTTTTTT CASSYSTTNEKLFF - - TRBJ1-4 TRBV6-5
TGTGCCAGCAGCCGCCCGACAAACCCAGATACGCAGTATTTT CASSRPTNPDTQYF - - TRBJ2-3 TRBV7-2
TGTGCCAGCCAAAAAGGAGCCCCCGACACTGAAGCTTTCTTT CASQKGAPDTEAFF - - TRBJ1-1 TRBV2
TGTGCCATTACCGGGGACGGGACCTACGAGCAGTACTTC CAITGDGTYEQYF - - TRBJ2-7 TRBV12-3/TRBV12-4
TGTGCCAGCAGTGAAAAGGGTTGGCTTAGCAATCAGCCCCAGCATTTT CASSEKGWLSNQPQHF - - TRBJ1-5 TRBV2
TGTGCCAGCAGTTCACGGGACCGGCAGAACACCATATATTTT CASSSRDRQNTIYF - - TRBJ1-3 TRBV28
TGTGCCAGCAGTTGGGCGGACGGGCCCTACACCTTC CASSWADGPYTF - - TRBJ1-2 TRBV6-2/TRBV6-3
TGTGCCAGCAGTTACCATAACCCGAACACTGAAGCTTTCTTT CASSYHNPNTEAFF - - TRBJ1-1 TRBV6-5
TGCAGCGTTGACGGGAGGGGGAAAAACACCGGGGAGCTGTTTTTT CSVDGRGKNTGELFF TRBD2 - TRBJ2-2 TRBV29-1
TGCAGCGTCCAACCCCGGACAGTAATGAACACTGAAGCTTTCTTT CSVQPRTVMNTEAFF - - TRBJ1-1 TRBV29-1
TGCGCCAGCAGCCATTTCAGGGGGCAGGGTGGGACCTACGAGCAGTACTTC CASSHFRGQGGTYEQYF TRBD1 - TRBJ2-7 TRBV4-3
TGTGCCAGCAGTGATTCGGGGGGAAGGTCCTATAATTCACCCCTCCACTTT CASSDSGGRSYNSPLHF - - TRBJ1-6 TRBV25-1
TGTGCCATCAGTCGGGACGGGAACACCGGGGAGCTGTTTTTT CAISRDGNTGELFF - few TRBJ2-2 TRBV10-3
TGTGCCAGCATCCCCGGGGGGGGGCAGGGCCACTGGAATGAGCAGTTCTTC CASIPGGGQGHWNEQFF TRBD2 - TRBJ2-1 TRBV28
TGTGCCAGCAGCCAAGAGAAGGTAATGGATGAGCAGTTCTTC CASSQEKVMDEQFF - - TRBJ2-1 TRBV3-1/TRBV3-2
TGTGCCAGCAGCTTAGCAGGTCGGGGGTTCTACAATGAGCAGTTCTTC CASSLAGRGFYNEQFF - - TRBJ2-1 TRBV7-2
TGTGCCAGCACCACGCAAGCCTATCAGCCCCAGCATTTT CASTTQAYQPQHF - - TRBJ1-5 TRBV12-3/TRBV12-4
TGTGCCAGCAGGACCCTTTCGTGGCAGGGGGATCTAACCGAAAAACTGTTTTTT CASRTLSWQGDLTEKLFF TRBD1 - TRBJ1-4 TRBV28
TGTGCCAGCAGCTTAGGCGGAGATTCACCCCTCCACTTT CASSLGGDSPLHF - few TRBJ1-6 TRBV11-3
TGTGCCAGTACCTATTCCGGGGCCACTTCGGACGAGCAATACTTC CASTYSGATSDEQYF - - TRBJ2-7 TRBV19
TGTGCCAGCAGACAGGGCGGCGCTGAAGCTTTCTTT CASRQGGAEAFF - - TRBJ1-1 TRBV6-6
TGCGCCAGCAGCTTTACCGGACTAGCCAGGGGGGATGAGCAGTTCTTC CASSFTGLARGDEQFF - - TRBJ2-1 TRBV5-1
TGTGCCAGCAGTTACTCTGACCTCCGGGAGCAGTACTTC CASSYSDLREQYF - once TRBJ2-7 TRBV6-2/TRBV6-3
TGTGCCAGCAGCTTAGGTCTGGGGGGAGAGACCCAGTACTTC CASSLGLGGETQYF - - TRBJ2-5 TRBV13
TGTGCCAGCTCACCACGGGACAGGGATCACAAACTGTTTTTT CASSPRDRDHKLFF TRBD1 - TRBJ1-4 TRBV18
TGTGCCAGCAGCTCGCAGGACAGGGCTGGAAACACCATATATTTT CASSSQDRAGNTIYF TRBD1 few TRBJ1-3 TRBV7-9
TGTGCCAGCACAACCGGGACAGGGGAGAATTCACCCCTCCACTTT CASTTGTGENSPLHF TRBD1 - TRBJ1-6 TRBV9
TGTGCCAGCAGTTACTCGAGGACAGGGTATAATTCACCCCTCCACTTT CASSYSRTGYNSPLHF TRBD1 - TRBJ1-6 TRBV6-2/TRBV6-3
TGTGCCTGGAGGGGACAGCGCCATTCACCCCTCCACTTT CAWRGQRHSPLHF TRBD1 - TRBJ1-6 TRBV30
TGTGCCAGCAGCCTCCGACAGGACAATGAGCAGTTCTTC CASSLRQDNEQFF - - TRBJ2-1 TRBV7-9
TGTGCCAGCAGCCCAGACAGGGGAACCGGGGAGCTGTTTTTT CASSPDRGTGELFF TRBD1 - TRBJ2-2 TRBV7-8
TGTGCCAGCAGGACAGGGGGAATTCGGGAGACCCAGTACTTC CASRTGGIRETQYF TRBD1 - TRBJ2-5 TRBV9
TGTGCCAGCAGTTGGGGAAGGGAGGAGCAGTTCTTC CASSWGREEQFF - once TRBJ2-1 TRBV6-2/TRBV6-3
TGTGCCAGCTCCCAGGACAGTCAAGAGACCCAGTACTTC CASSQDSQETQYF - once TRBJ2-5 TRBV18
TGTGCCAGTAGCCCGACGGTGTCGGCAGATACGCAGTATTTT CASSPTVSADTQYF - - TRBJ2-3 TRBV19
TGTGCCAGCAGCTTAGTGACCCAGTACTTC CASSLVTQYF - once TRBJ2-5 TRBV7-9